This T cell receptor (beta chain) stems from a study of blood T cell repertoires in COVID-19. Study information: Whether acute or convalescent, the COVID-19 samples came from the United States, Italy and Spain.

Assay used: immunoSEQ multiplex PCR; TCRdb lists only in-frame clones, some missing. The data show about 320,000 clones, approximately 81% seen once. Germline CDR1 reads MDHEN; CDR2 reads SYDVKM. V lost 3 bases and J lost 5; bases outside the gene matches: 4. This CDR3 contains 14 residues. The specimen was PBMCs or T cells enriched from blood (not recorded which). This rearrangement joins TRBV28 to TRBJ2-5; the match to TRBD2 covers 9 bases. This TCR was recovered from a woman in her 30s who had been exposed to COVID-19. CDR3 coding DNA: TGTGCCAGCAGTTTTGCGGGGGGGCCGGAGACCCAGTACTTC. Amino acids: CASSFAGGPETQYF.